A single sample is the source of the 9 T cell receptor beta chains below, sequenced in a study of T cell responses to AZD1222 COVID-19 vaccine. TCRdb's table, derived via immunoSEQ multiplex PCR, lists solely in-frame clones and lacks some. Here the sample spans 95,000 to 150,000 clones, under 90% being singletons. Material: peripheral blood, obtained on day 0 of AZD1222 vaccination. Source of these receptors: an adult in good health.

The genes are TRBV7-9 and TRBJ2-7; either TRBD1 or TRBD2 may fit D (5 bases each). V was cut by 5 bases and J by 2 bases, with 16 bases left in between. CDR3 length: 15 amino acids. The germline gives CDR1 SEHNR, CDR2 FQNEAQ (reference sequence). DNA of the CDR3: TGTGCCAGCAGCCCCGGGGCGTTCGGCACCTACGAGCAGTACTTC. Translating gives CASSPGAFGTYEQYF.

By frequency in the sample, this clone is medium-sized. The chain employs TRBV5-6 and TRBJ2-3; unclear D gene. Looked up from germline, CDR1 is SGHDT and CDR2 is YYEEEE. The V gene lost 3 bases and the J gene lost 8 bases, with 13 bases spanning the gap. The CDR3 length is 13 residues. CDR3 DNA: TGTGCCAGCAGCTCCGGGCTAGAAAGTACGCAGTATTTT. Its translation is CASSSGLESTQYF.

This chain joins TRBV14 and TRBJ1-1; the D gene is possibly TRBD1 (5 bases). CDR3 length equals 13 residues. The V end lost 2 bases, the J end lost 5 bases, and 9 bases lay between the germline ends. Germline CDR1 is SGHDN and CDR2 is FVKESK. This CDR3 is CASSQTGKTEAFF. Here the CDR3 DNA reads TGTGCCAGCAGCCAAACAGGAAAAACTGAAGCTTTCTTT.

The V and J genes are TRBV5-1 and TRBJ2-1; 7 bases match TRBD2. Germline assignment: CDR1 SGHRS and CDR2 YFSETQ. The CDR3 has 16 amino acids. The V segment lost 3 bases and the J segment 4 bases; nucleotides outside the gene matches: 10. CDR3 DNA: TGCGCCAGCAGCTCCCCGGCTAGCGGTTTTTACAATGAGCAGTTCTTC. Encoded protein: CASSSPASGFYNEQFF.

The chain carries TRBV28 and TRBJ1-4; 7 bases match TRBD1. CDR1 and CDR2 from the germline V gene are MDHEN and SYDVKM. V lost 3 bases and J lost 12; bases outside the gene matches: 1. CDR3 size: 11 residues. CDR3 sequence: CASSFQGELFF. The CDR3 region has the DNA TGTGCCAGCAGTTTCCAGGGGGAACTGTTTTTT.

J is TRBJ2-2 and V is TRBV3-1 (or the pseudogene TRBV3-2); TRBD2 matches at 9 bases. CDR3 length equals 16 residues. Germline V gene data show CDR1 as LGHDT and CDR2 as YNNKEL (reference sequence). With V trimmed by 0 bases and J by 3 bases, 2 bases remained unmatched. The CDR3 DNA sequence: TGTGCCAGCAGCCAAGAGACTAGCGGCTACACCGGGGAGCTGTTTTTT. It encodes CASSQETSGYTGELFF.

The J gene is TRBJ2-5, the V gene TRBV27; 13 nucleotides match TRBD2. Germline-derived CDR1 and CDR2 are MNHEY and SMNVEV (reference sequence). With 5 bases clipped from V and 0 bases from J, the junction kept 6 bases outside the gene matches. This CDR3 contains 17 residues. The CDR3 nucleotides read TGTGCCAGCAGTCCAGGGACTAGCGGGATGTACCAAGAGACCCAGTACTTC. The encoded protein is CASSPGTSGMYQETQYF.

The V call is TRBV10-3, the J call TRBJ1-5; D is ambiguous. Per the germline V gene, CDR1 is ENHRY and CDR2 is SYGVKD. The CDR3 sequence is 16 residues long. With 2 bases removed from V and 0 bases from J, the gap between germline ends came to 11 bases. The CDR3 DNA reads TGTGCCATCAGTGAGATAGGAGGGATTAGCAATCAGCCCCAGCATTTT. It codes for CAISEIGGISNQPQHF.

The chain carries TRBV5-1 and TRBJ2-7, with D perhaps matching TRBD1 (6 bases). The CDR3 has 14 residues. The V and J ends lost 4 bases and 5 bases respectively, with 16 bases between them. The germline CDR1 and CDR2 sequences are SGHRS and YFSETQ. The CDR3 sequence is CASSHTGPANEQYF. As DNA, the CDR3 is TGCGCCAGCAGCCACACAGGGCCAGCAAACGAGCAGTACTTC.